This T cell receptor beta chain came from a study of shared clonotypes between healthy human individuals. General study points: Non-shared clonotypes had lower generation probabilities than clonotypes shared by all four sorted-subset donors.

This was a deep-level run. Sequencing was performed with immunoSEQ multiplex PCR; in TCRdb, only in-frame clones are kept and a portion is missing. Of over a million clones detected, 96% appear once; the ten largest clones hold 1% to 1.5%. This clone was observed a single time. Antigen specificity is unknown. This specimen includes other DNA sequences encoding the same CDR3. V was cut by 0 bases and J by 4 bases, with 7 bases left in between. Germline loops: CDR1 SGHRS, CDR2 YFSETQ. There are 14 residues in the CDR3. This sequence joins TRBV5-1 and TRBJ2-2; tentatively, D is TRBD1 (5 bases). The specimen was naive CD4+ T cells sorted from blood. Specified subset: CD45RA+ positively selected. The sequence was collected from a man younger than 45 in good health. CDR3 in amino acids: CASSLDRPTGELFF. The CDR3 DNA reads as TGCGCCAGCAGCTTGGACAGGCCCACCGGGGAGCTGTTTTTT.